Included here is one TCR beta chain sequence, with context. This sample was taken from a study of blood T cell repertoires in COVID-19. Study-level background: The analysed material was cDNA or gDNA that came from T cells, B-cell-depleted T cells, or PBMCs.

This CDR3 is 16 amino acids long. The germline V gene encodes CDR1 SGHRS and CDR2 YFSETQ. V shed 4 bases and J 7 bases; nucleotides not matched to a gene: 16. The protocol was immunoSEQ multiplex PCR, while the TCRdb copy is restricted to in-frame clones and leaves out a portion. The data contain approximately 300,000 clones, roughly 90% of them seen just once; the ten biggest clones take up approximately 4%. The receptor comes from a woman in her forties or fifties with active or convalescent COVID-19. Sequencing was performed on peripheral blood. This chain connects TRBV5-1 to TRBJ1-2; 7 nucleotides align to TRBD1. The CDR3 region has the DNA TGCGCCAGCAGCCGGGGAATGGGACAGCTTTTGGGTGGCTACACCTTC. Its protein is CASSRGMGQLLGGYTF.